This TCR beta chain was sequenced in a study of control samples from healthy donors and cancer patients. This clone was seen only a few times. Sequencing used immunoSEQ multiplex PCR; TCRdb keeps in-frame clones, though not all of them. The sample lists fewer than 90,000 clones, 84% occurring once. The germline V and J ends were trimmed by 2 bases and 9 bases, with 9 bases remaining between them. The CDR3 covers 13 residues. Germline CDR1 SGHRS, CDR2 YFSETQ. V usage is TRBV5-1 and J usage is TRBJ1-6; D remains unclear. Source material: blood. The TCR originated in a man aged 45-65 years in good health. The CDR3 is CASSFRPVSPLHF. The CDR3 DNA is TGCGCCAGCAGCTTTAGACCGGTTTCACCCCTCCACTTT.